Below, 27 T cell receptor beta chains from the same sample are listed, as sequenced in a study of T cells after yellow fever vaccination. TCRdb fed the 5' RACE reads into MiXCR, producing one record per CDR3 protein. This table holds under 500,000 distinct CDR3 sequences, roughly a sixth found once. The input for sequencing was PBMCs, taken before the yellow fever booster vaccination. Every receptor here comes from a man between 18 and 35 years old who received the YFV17D yellow fever vaccine.

This clonotype has at least ten counts. The CDR3 bases are TGTGCCAGCAGCCAAGCAGCGGGGGAATGGGCAAACATTCAGTACTTC. Amino acid sequence: CASSQAAGEWANIQYF. The chain links TRBV4-2 to TRBJ2-4, with TRBD2 identical over 8 bases. Losses at the gene ends were 1 base for V and 6 bases for J; bases not matched to a gene: 8. CDR3 length: 16 residues. The V gene's germline CDR1 is LGHNA and CDR2 YNFKEQ.

The rearrangement uses TRBV7-2 and TRBJ2-3, with 12 bases lining up with TRBD1. This CDR3 region has 17 residues. Germline CDR1 reads SGHTA; CDR2 reads FQGNSA. Trimming took 1 base from V and 4 from J; bases not matched to a gene: 6. CDR3 residues: CASSLVGGTGGPDTQYF. The CDR3, as DNA: TGTGCCAGCAGCTTAGTCGGGGGGACAGGGGGCCCAGATACGCAGTATTTT. The full variable domain, its missing parts supplied by reference TRBV7-2 and TRBJ2-3, is GAGVSQSPSNKVTEKGKDVELRCDPISGHTALYWYRQSLGQGLEFLIYFQGNSAPDKSGLPSDRFSAERTGGSVSTLTIQRTQQEDSAVYLCASSLVGGTGGPDTQYFGPGTRLTVL.

This clonotype was counted a few times. This chain connects TRBV12-3 or TRBV12-4 to TRBJ2-7; 8 nucleotides line up with TRBD1. J gave up 3 bases and V 9 bases, and 7 bases lay outside the gene matches. The length of the CDR3 is 13 residues. CDR3 coding DNA: TGTGCCAGTAACAGGGGGACAATCTACGAGCAGTACTTC. It yields the protein CASNRGTIYEQYF.

The gene calls are TRBV7-9 and TRBJ2-1; D is unclear. Germline CDR1 reads SEHNR; CDR2 reads FQNEAQ (reference sequence). Between the trimmed V and J ends, which lost 6 bases and 9 bases, there was a span of 9 bases. This CDR3 comprises 11 residues. The chain's CDR3 is CASSKWGEQFF. CDR3 DNA sequence: TGTGCCAGCAGTAAATGGGGTGAGCAGTTCTTC.

In its sample, this clonotype was seen a few times. The gene calls are TRBV6-2 or TRBV6-3 and TRBJ2-5; D is perhaps TRBD2 (6 bases). The CDR3 length is 14 residues. Germline CDR1 is MNHEY and CDR2 is SVGEGT. V lost 3 bases and J lost 0, with 8 bases in between. CDR3 sequence: CASSYRGDQETQYF. The CDR3, as DNA: TGTGCCAGCAGTTATCGCGGGGACCAAGAGACCCAGTACTTC.

V usage is TRBV5-1 and J usage is TRBJ2-5; no clear D gene. Germline V gives CDR1 SGHRS, CDR2 YFSETQ. V lost 0 bases and J lost 5, with 14 bases in between. CDR3 length equals 15 residues. The CDR3 DNA reads as TGCGCCAGCAGCTTGGATTTGGGTTCGTCTGAGACCCAGTACTTC. This codes for CASSLDLGSSETQYF.

This clonotype turned up a few times. This chain joins TRBV20-1 and TRBJ2-3; D is unresolved. The CDR3 runs 13 residues. V was trimmed by 2 bases and J by 4 bases, leaving 10 bases between them. Germline V CDR1 and CDR2: DFQATT, SNEGSKA (reference sequence). CDR3 sequence reads: CSARWQVADTQYF. CDR3 bases: TGCAGTGCTAGATGGCAGGTGGCAGATACGCAGTATTTT.

To note about this clonotype: The junction and the germline gene differ at one end; a read error may be behind it. This chain links TRBV12-3 or TRBV12-4 with TRBJ1-2, with D possibly matching TRBD1 (5 bases). There are 12 residues in the CDR3. CDR3 in amino acids: CASTTGRGGYTF. CDR3 nucleotides: TGTGCTAGCACTACCGGGAGGGGTGGCTACACCTTC.

This clonotype was recorded at least ten times. This sequence joins TRBV6-5 and TRBJ1-1; D gene unclear. V lost 5 bases, J lost 2 bases, and 3 bases lay in between. Germline CDR1 MNHEY, CDR2 SVGAGI. This CDR3 has 11 residues. As DNA, the CDR3 is TGTGCCAGCAGTCACAACACTGAAGCTTTCTTT. Translation: CASSHNTEAFF.

Only a few counts were recorded for this clonotype. The chain carries TRBV3-1 and TRBJ2-1; D not resolved. Trimming stripped 3 bases from V and 14 bases from J, with 14 bases between. The CDR3 totals 12 residues. Germline V CDR1 and CDR2: LGHDT, YNNKEL (reference sequence). In DNA form, the CDR3 reads TGTGCCAGCAGCCAGGCCCCCTCCAGTAAGTTCTTC. It is translated as CASSQAPSSKFF.

The CDR3 DNA is TGTGCCAGCAGTCGCATAGACGGGACAGGTACCTACGAGCAGTACTTC. Its protein product is CASSRIDGTGTYEQYF. J is TRBJ2-7 and V is TRBV27; 8 bases agree with TRBD1. CDR1 and CDR2 (germline): MNHEY, SMNVEV (reference sequence). The CDR3 consists of 16 residues. V shed 5 bases and J 2 bases; nucleotides not matched to a gene: 11.

This rearrangement joins TRBV10-3 to TRBJ1-2, with no clear D. Trimming pared 3 bases from V and 3 bases from J, leaving 17 bases between. The germline gives CDR1 ENHRY, CDR2 SYGVKD. This CDR3 comprises 16 residues. CDR3 amino acids: CAISDLGIGLDYGYTF. The CDR3 DNA reads as TGTGCCATCAGTGACCTGGGGATCGGTTTGGACTATGGCTACACCTTC.

This clonotype was detected a few times. The chain carries TRBV7-8 and TRBJ2-3; D is unclear. Germline V gene sequence: CDR1 SGHVS, CDR2 FQNEAQ. V dropped 5 bases and J dropped 6 bases, with 9 bases sitting between them. The length of the CDR3 is 12 residues. The CDR3 sequence: CASSPRLDTQYF. In DNA, the CDR3 is TGTGCCAGCAGCCCGAGATTGGATACGCAGTATTTT.

In its sample, this clonotype was seen many times. The rearrangement uses TRBV5-1 and TRBJ2-1, with TRBD2 identical over 9 bases. The CDR3 contains 14 residues. Germline-derived CDR1 and CDR2 are SGHRS and YFSETQ. The V gene end was trimmed by 2 bases and the J gene end by 7 bases; junction bases not matched to a gene: 4. The CDR3 spells CASSFGTSSNEQFF. The CDR3 DNA sequence: TGCGCCAGCAGCTTTGGGACTAGCTCTAATGAGCAGTTCTTC. The full variable domain, its missing parts supplied by reference TRBV5-1 and TRBJ2-1, is KAGVTQTPRYLIKTRGQQVTLSCSPISGHRSVSWYQQTPGQGLQFLFEYFSETQRNKGNFPGRFSGRQFSNSRSEMNVSTLELGDSALYLCASSFGTSSNEQFFGPGTRLTVL.

This clonotype was observed a handful of times. The rearrangement joins TRBV5-1 to TRBJ2-4; no clear D gene. Germline loops: CDR1 SGHRS, CDR2 YFSETQ. The germline V and J ends were trimmed by 0 bases and 6 bases, with 10 bases remaining between them. This CDR3 region has 14 residues. The CDR3 nucleotides are TGCGCCAGCAGCTTGGCCGAGGTCGGAAACATTCAGTACTTC. Translation: CASSLAEVGNIQYF. The whole variable domain, filled in from reference TRBV5-1 and TRBJ2-4, reads KAGVTQTPRYLIKTRGQQVTLSCSPISGHRSVSWYQQTPGQGLQFLFEYFSETQRNKGNFPGRFSGRQFSNSRSEMNVSTLELGDSALYLCASSLAEVGNIQYFGAGTRLSVL.

This rearrangement joins TRBV5-1 to TRBJ2-5, with 16 nucleotides matching TRBD2. Per the germline V gene, CDR1 is SGHRS and CDR2 is YFSETQ. V lost 4 bases to trimming and J lost 4 bases; unmatched junction nucleotides: 7. The CDR3 spans 17 residues. The CDR3 loop is CASSEGLAGGPSETQYF. The CDR3 region has the DNA TGCGCCAGCAGCGAGGGACTAGCGGGGGGGCCTTCAGAGACCCAGTACTTC.

This clonotype was seen many times. The V call is TRBV6-6, the J call TRBJ1-5, with TRBD1 identical over 8 bases. The CDR3 has 17 residues. CDR1 is MNHNY and CDR2 is SVGAGI in the germline V gene (reference sequence). J gave up 4 bases and V 4 bases, and 12 bases lay outside the gene matches. The CDR3 region is CASSSGTGLLLNQPQHF. The CDR3 DNA reads TGTGCCAGCAGTTCTGGGACAGGTTTACTGCTAAATCAGCCCCAGCATTTT.

The table lists this clonotype with many counts. This chain connects TRBV5-1 to TRBJ1-2; D not resolved. V was trimmed by 0 bases and J by 5 bases, leaving 8 bases between them. This CDR3 region has 13 residues. The germline gives CDR1 SGHRS, CDR2 YFSETQ. In DNA, the CDR3 is TGCGCCAGCAGCTTGGACGGGGATTATGGCTACACCTTC. Translation: CASSLDGDYGYTF.

The V and J genes are TRBV4-2 and TRBJ2-1; 8 bases map to TRBD1. With 0 bases clipped from V and 4 bases from J, the junction kept 5 bases outside the gene matches. The length of the CDR3 is 16 residues. Germline V CDR1 and CDR2: LGHNA, YNFKEQ. The CDR3 nucleotides read TGTGCCAGCAGCCAAGAAGACAGGGGTGGATACAATGAGCAGTTCTTC. Amino acid sequence: CASSQEDRGGYNEQFF.

This clonotype was seen a few times. The rearrangement uses TRBV7-6 and TRBJ2-5; TRBD1 might be the D (6 bases). CDR1 is SGHVS and CDR2 is FNYEAQ in the germline V gene. The CDR3 is 14 residues long. The V gene lost 5 bases and the J gene lost 5 bases, with 15 bases spanning the gap. In DNA, the CDR3 is TGTGCCAGCAGCGCCCCAGGGGCCGGTGAGACCCAGTACTTC. Translated, it gives CASSAPGAGETQYF. Full variable domain (outside the CDR3, taken from reference TRBV7-6 and TRBJ2-5): GAGVSQSPRYKVTKRGQDVALRCDPISGHVSLYWYRQALGQGPEFLTYFNYEAQQDKSGLPNDRFSAERPEGSISTLTIQRTEQRDSAMYRCASSAPGAGETQYFGPGTRLLVL.

This clonotype came up a few times. CDR3 sequence: CASSFGQGNEKLFF. CDR3 bases: TGTGCCAGCAGTTTCGGACAGGGTAATGAAAAACTGTTTTTT. The chain is built from TRBV6-6 and TRBJ1-4; 8 nucleotides align to TRBD1. Germline CDR1 is MNHNY and CDR2 is SVGAGI (reference sequence). V shed 4 bases and J 4 bases; nucleotides not matched to a gene: 2. This CDR3 region has 14 residues.

The J gene is TRBJ1-5, the V gene TRBV6-5; the D gene is possibly TRBD1 (6 bases). CDR1 is MNHEY, CDR2 SVGAGI, per germline. Trimming took 6 bases from V and 0 from J, leaving 12 bases between them. The CDR3 covers 15 residues. CDR3: CASSPDSNSNQPQHF. The CDR3 bases are TGTGCCAGCAGCCCGGACAGCAATAGCAATCAGCCCCAGCATTTT.

The table lists this clonotype with a few counts. This sequence joins TRBV21-1 and TRBJ2-6; TRBD1 reflects the table's D call only, with no check against the DNA. TRBV21-1 is recorded as a pseudogene. The CDR3 extends over 18 amino acids. For the CDR3, the DNA is TGTGCCAGCGAAATGTCCGGACAGGCCTTTTCTGGGGCCAACGTCCTGACTTTC. This gives the protein CASEMSGQAFSGANVLTF.

This clonotype turned up a few times. The chain recombines TRBV12-3 or TRBV12-4 with TRBJ2-1; 8 nucleotides match TRBD2. The CDR3 runs 14 residues. After removal of 5 bases from V and 8 bases from J, the junction contained 8 bases not matched to a gene. In DNA form, the CDR3 reads TGTGCCAGCAGTCCCGTAGCGGGGTGGTATGAGCAGTTCTTC. Its protein product is CASSPVAGWYEQFF.

This clonotype was picked up a small number of times. This chain uses TRBV15 with TRBJ2-5; D gene ambiguous. This CDR3 comprises 13 residues. V dropped 0 bases and J dropped 9 bases, with 11 bases sitting between them. Germline values: CDR1 LNHNV, CDR2 YYDKDF (reference sequence). The CDR3 spells CATSRDPADPQYF. CDR3 bases: TGTGCCACCAGCAGAGATCCGGCCGATCCCCAGTACTTC.

This clonotype was recorded a few times. The V gene is TRBV4-3, the J gene TRBJ1-5; D perhaps matches TRBD1 (5 bases). V lost 0 bases and J 3 bases, leaving 12 bases between the germline ends. CDR3 size: 16 residues. Germline loops: CDR1 LGHNA, CDR2 YSLEER. The CDR3 sequence: CASSQDMGGDNQPQHF. CDR3 bases: TGCGCCAGCAGCCAAGATATGGGGGGGGACAATCAGCCCCAGCATTTT.

This clonotype has only a few counts. V gene TRBV4-2 combines with J gene TRBJ1-6; D gene unclear. This CDR3 contains 18 residues. Germline CDR1 is LGHNA and CDR2 is YNFKEQ. V lost 4 bases and J 7 bases, leaving 23 bases between the germline ends. In DNA form, the CDR3 reads TGTGCCAGCAGCCCCTCTCCTATTGCCCGTCCCGTCAATTCACCCCTCCACTTT. This translates into CASSPSPIARPVNSPLHF.